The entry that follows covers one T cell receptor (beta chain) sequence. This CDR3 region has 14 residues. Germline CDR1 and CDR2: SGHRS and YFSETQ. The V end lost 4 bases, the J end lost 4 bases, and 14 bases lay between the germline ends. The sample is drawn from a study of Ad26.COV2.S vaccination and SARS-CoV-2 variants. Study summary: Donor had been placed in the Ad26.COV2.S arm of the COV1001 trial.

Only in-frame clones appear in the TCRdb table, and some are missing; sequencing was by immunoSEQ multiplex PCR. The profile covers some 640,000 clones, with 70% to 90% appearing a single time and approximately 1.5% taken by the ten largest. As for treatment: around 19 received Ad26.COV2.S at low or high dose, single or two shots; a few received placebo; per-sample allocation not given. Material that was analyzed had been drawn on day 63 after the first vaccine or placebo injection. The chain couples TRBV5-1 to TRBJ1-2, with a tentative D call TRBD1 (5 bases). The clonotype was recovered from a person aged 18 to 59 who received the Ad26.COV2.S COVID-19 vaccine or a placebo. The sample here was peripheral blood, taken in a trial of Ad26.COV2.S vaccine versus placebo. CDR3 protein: CASSRLTGSYGYTF. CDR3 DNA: TGCGCCAGCAGCAGACTTACAGGATCCTATGGCTACACCTTC.